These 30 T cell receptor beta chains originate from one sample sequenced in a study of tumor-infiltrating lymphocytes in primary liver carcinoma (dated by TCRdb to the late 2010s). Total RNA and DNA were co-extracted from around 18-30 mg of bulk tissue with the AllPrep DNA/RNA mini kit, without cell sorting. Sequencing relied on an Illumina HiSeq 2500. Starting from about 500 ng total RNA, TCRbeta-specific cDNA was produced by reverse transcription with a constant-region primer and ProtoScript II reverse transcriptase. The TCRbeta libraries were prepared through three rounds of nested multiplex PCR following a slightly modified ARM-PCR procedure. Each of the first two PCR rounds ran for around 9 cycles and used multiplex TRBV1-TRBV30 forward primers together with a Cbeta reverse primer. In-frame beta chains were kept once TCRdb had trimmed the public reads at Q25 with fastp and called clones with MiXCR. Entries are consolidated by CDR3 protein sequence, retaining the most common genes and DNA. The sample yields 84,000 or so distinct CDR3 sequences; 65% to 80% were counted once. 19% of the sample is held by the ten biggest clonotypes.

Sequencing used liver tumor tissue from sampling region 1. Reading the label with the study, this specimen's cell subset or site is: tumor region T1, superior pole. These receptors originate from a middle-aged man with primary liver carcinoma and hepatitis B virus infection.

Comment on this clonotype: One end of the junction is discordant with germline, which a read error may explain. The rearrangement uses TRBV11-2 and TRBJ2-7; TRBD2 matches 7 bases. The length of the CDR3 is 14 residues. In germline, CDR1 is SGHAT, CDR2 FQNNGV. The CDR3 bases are TGTGCCGGCAGCCCTTCGACTAGCACTTACGTGCAGTACTTC. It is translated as CAGSPSTSTYVQYF.

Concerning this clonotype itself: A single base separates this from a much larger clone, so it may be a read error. The CDR3 bases are TGTGCCAGCGGCTTACTTGGGGAACGTAATTCACCCCTCCACTTT. Protein: CASGLLGERNSPLHF. V and J are TRBV7-8 and TRBJ1-6; D is ambiguous. This CDR3 has 15 amino acids. Germline CDR1 and CDR2: SGHVS and FQNEAQ.

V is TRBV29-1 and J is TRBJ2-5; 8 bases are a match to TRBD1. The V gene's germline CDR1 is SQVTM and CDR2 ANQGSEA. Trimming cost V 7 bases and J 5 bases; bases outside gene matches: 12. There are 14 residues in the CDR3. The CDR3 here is CSAHGTGGTETQYF. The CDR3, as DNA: TGCAGCGCCCACGGCACAGGGGGAACTGAGACCCAGTACTTC.

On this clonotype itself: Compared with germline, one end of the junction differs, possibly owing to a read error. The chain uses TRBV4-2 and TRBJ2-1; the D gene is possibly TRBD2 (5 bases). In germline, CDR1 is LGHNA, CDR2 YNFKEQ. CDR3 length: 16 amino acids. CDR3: CTSSQDRSSCYNEQFF. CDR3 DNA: TGTACCAGCAGCCAAGATAGGTCTAGCTGTTACAATGAGCAGTTCTTC.

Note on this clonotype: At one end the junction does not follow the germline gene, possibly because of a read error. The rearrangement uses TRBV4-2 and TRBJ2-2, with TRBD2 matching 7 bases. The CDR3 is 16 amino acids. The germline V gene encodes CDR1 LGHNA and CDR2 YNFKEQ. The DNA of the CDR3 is TGTGCCAGTAGCCAAGTACTAGCGAGAGACACCGGGGAGCTGTTTTTT. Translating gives CASSQVLARDTGELFF.

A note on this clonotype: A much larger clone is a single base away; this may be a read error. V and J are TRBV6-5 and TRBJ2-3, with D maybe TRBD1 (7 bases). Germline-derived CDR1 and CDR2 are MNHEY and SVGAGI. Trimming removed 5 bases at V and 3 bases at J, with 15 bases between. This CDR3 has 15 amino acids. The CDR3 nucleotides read TGTGCCAGCAGTCTCCAGGGGGGTGAGACAGATACGCAGTATTTT. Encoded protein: CASSLQGGETDTQYF.

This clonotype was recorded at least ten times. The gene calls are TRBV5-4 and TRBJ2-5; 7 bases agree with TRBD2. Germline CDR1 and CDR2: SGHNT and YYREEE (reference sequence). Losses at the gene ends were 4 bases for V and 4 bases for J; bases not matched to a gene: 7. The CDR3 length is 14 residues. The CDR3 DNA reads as TGTGCCAGCAGCCCGGGGGGAACGGCAGAGACCCAGTACTTC. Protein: CASSPGGTAETQYF. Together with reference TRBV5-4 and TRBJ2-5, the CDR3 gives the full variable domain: ETGVTQSPTHLIKTRGQQVTLRCSSQSGHNTVSWYQQALGQGPQFIFQYYREEENGRGNFPPRFSGLQFPNYSSELNVNALELDDSALYLCASSPGGTAETQYFGPGTRLLVL.

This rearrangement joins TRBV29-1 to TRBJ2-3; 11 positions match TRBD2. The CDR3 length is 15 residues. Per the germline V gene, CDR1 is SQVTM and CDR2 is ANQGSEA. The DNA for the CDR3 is TGCACCGTCAGTGTAGCGGGAGGGCCGAGAGATACGCAGTATTTT. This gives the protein CTVSVAGGPRDTQYF.

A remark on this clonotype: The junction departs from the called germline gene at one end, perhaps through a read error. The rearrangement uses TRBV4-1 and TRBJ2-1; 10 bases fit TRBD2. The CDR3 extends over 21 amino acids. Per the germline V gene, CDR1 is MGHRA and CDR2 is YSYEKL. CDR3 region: CASSQGGSRASGRSPYIEQFF. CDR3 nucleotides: TGCGCCAGCAGCCAAGGAGGCTCCAGGGCTAGCGGGAGATCCCCCTACATTGAGCAGTTCTTC.

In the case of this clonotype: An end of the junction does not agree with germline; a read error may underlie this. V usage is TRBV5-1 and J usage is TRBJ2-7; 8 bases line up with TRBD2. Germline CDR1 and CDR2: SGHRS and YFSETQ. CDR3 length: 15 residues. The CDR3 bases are TGCGTCAGCAGCTTGGAGCTAACGGGAGGGCCGAAAAAGTACTTC. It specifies CVSSLELTGGPKKYF.

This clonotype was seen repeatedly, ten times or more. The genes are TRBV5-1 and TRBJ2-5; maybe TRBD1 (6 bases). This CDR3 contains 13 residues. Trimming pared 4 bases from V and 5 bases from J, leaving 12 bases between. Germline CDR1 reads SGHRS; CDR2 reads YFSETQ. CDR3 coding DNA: TGCGCCAGCAGCGCACAGGGCTCGGAGACCCAGTACTTC. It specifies CASSAQGSETQYF. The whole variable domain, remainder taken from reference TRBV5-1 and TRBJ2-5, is KAGVTQTPRYLIKTRGQQVTLSCSPISGHRSVSWYQQTPGQGLQFLFEYFSETQRNKGNFPGRFSGRQFSNSRSEMNVSTLELGDSALYLCASSAQGSETQYFGPGTRLLVL.

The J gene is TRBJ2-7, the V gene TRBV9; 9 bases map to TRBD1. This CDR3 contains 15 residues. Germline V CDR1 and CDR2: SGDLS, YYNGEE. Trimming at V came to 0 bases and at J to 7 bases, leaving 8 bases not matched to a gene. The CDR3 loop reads CASSVDQGQGFEQYF. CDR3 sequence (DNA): TGTGCCAGCAGCGTAGATCAGGGACAGGGATTTGAGCAGTACTTC.

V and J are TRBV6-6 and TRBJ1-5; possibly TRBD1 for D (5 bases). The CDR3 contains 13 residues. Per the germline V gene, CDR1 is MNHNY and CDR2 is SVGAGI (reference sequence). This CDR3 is CAGSFSGKEPQHF. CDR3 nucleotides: TGTGCTGGCAGTTTTTCAGGGAAAGAGCCCCAGCATTTT.

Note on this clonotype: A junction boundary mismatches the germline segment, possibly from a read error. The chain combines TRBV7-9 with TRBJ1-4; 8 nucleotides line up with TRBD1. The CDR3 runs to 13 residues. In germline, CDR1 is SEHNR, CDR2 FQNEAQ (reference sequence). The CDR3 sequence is CASCSTGAEKLYF. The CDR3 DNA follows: TGTGCCAGCTGCTCGACAGGGGCTGAAAAACTGTATTTT. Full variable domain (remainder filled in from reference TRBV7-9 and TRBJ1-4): DTGVSQNPRHKITKRGQNVTFRCDPISEHNRLYWYRQTLGQGPEFLTYFQNEAQLEKSRLLSDRFSAERPKGSFSTLEIQRTEQGDSAMYLCASCSTGAEKLYFGSGTQLSVL.

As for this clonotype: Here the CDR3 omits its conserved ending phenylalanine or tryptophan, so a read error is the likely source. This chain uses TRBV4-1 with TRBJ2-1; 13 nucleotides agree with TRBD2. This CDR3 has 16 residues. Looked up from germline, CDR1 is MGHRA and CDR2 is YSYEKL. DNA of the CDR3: TGCGCCAGCAGTCAAGTTTTGCGACTAGCGGGAGGAGAGCAGTTCCTC. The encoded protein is CASSQVLRLAGGEQFL.

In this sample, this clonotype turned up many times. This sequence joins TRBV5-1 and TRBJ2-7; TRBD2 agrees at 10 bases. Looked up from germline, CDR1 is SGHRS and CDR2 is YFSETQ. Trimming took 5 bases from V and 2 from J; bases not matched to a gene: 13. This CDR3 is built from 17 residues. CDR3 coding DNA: TGCGCCAGCAGTATCGGGGCTGCTAGCGGGAGTACCTACGAGCAGTACTTC. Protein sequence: CASSIGAASGSTYEQYF.

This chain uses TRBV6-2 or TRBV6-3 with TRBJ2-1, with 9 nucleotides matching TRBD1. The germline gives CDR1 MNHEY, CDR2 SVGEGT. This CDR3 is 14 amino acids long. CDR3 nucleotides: TGTGTCAACAGTCTCCGGACAGGGGTCTATGAGCAGTTCTTC. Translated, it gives CVNSLRTGVYEQFF.

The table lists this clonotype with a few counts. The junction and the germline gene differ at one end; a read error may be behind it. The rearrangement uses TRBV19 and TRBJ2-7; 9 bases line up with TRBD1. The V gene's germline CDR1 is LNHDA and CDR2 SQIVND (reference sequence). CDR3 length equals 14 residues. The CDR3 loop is CTSSRQGDTYEQYF. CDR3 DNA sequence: TGTACCAGTAGTCGACAGGGGGATACCTACGAGCAGTACTTC. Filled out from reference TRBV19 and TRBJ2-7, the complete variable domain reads DGGITQSPKYLFRKEGQNVTLSCEQNLNHDAMYWYRQDPGQGLRLIYYSQIVNDFQKGDIAEGYSVSREKKESFPLTVTSAQKNPTAFYLCTSSRQGDTYEQYFGPGTRLTVT.

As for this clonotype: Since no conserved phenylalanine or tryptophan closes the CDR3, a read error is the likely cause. In DNA, the CDR3 is TGTGCCAGCATCCATCAGGGACTTGACAGAGATACGCAGTATTCT. It translates to CASIHQGLDRDTQYS. This chain uses TRBV6-6 with TRBJ2-3, with D tentatively TRBD2 (6 bases). V lost 7 bases and J lost 5, with 19 bases in between. The V gene's germline CDR1 is MNHNY and CDR2 SVGAGI (reference sequence). The CDR3 runs 15 residues.

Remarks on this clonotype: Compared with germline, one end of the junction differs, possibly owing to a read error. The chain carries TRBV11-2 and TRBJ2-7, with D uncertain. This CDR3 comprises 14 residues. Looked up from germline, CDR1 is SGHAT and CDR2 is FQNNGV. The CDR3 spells CTSNLTDIAYDQYF. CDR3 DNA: TGTACCAGCAACTTAACTGACATTGCCTACGATCAGTACTTC.

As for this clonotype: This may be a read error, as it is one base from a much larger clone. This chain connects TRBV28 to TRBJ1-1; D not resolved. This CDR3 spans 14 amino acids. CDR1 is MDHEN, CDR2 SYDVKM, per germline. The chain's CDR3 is CASGLGTDYTEAFF. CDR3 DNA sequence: TGTGCCAGCGGTTTAGGTACGGATTACACTGAAGCTTTCTTT.

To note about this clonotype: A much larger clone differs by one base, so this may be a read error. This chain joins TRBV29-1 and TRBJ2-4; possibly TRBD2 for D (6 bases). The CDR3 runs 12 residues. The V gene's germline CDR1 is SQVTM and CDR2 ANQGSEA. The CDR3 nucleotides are TGCGGCGGGGTAGATGGGGGAAACATTCAGTACTTC. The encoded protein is CGGVDGGNIQYF.

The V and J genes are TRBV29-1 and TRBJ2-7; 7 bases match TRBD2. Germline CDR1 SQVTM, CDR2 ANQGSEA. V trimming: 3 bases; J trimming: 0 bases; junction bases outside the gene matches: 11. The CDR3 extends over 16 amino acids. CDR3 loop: CSVDGSGLTGSYEQYF. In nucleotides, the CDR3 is TGCAGCGTTGATGGGTCGGGACTAACGGGCTCCTACGAGCAGTACTTC.

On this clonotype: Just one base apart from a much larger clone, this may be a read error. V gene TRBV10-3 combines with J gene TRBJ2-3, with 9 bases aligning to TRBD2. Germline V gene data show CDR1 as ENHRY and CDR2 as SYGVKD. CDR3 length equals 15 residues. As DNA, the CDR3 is TGTGCCATCAAGGGCGCGGGAGGGTCCACAGGTACGCAGTATTTT. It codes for CAIKGAGGSTGTQYF.

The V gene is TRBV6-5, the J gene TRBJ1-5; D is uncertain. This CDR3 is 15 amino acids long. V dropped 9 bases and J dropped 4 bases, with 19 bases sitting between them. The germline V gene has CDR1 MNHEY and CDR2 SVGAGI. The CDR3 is CASSRPGEYNQPQHF. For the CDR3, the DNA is TGTGCCAGTAGCAGGCCAGGAGAATATAATCAGCCCCAGCATTTT.

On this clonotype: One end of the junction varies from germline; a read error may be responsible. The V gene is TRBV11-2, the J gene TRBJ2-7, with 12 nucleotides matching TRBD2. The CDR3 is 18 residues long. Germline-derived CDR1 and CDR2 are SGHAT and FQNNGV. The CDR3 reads CAGSLSVGLAGRGYEQYF. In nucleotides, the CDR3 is TGTGCCGGCAGCTTATCAGTTGGACTAGCGGGAAGGGGGTACGAGCAGTACTTC.

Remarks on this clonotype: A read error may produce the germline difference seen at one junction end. Here the CDR3 reads CNVEVQAEVSYGYTF. As DNA, the CDR3 is TGCAACGTTGAGGTTCAAGCGGAAGTTAGCTATGGTTACACCTTC. The V and J genes are TRBV29-1 and TRBJ1-2, with D unresolved. The germline gives CDR1 SQVTM, CDR2 ANQGSEA. The CDR3 is made up of 15 amino acids. Using reference TRBV29-1 and TRBJ1-2 for the parts outside the CDR3, the full variable domain is SAVISQKPSRDICQRGTSLTIQCQVDSQVTMMFWYRQQPGQSLTLIATANQGSEATYESGFVIDKFPISRPNLTFSTLTVSNMSPEDSSIYLCNVEVQAEVSYGYTFGSGTRLTVV.

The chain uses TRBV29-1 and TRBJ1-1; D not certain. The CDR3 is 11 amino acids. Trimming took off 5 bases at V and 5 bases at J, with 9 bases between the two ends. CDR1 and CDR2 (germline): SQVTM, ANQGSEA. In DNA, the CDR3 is TGCAGCGTTCCTTCGGAGACTGAAGCTTTCTTT. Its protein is CSVPSETEAFF.

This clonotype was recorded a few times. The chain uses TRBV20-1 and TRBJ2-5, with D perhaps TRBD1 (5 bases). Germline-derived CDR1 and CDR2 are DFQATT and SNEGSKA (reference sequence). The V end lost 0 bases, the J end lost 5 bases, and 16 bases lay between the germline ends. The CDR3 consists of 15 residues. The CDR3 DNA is TGCAGTGCTAGAGATGGGGCAGGGTACGGGGAGACCCAGTACTTC. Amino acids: CSARDGAGYGETQYF.

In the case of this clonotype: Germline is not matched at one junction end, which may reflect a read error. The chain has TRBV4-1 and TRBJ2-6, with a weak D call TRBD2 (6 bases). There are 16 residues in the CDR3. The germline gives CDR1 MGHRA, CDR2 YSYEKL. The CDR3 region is CACSQEAGTGANVLTF. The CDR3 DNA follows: TGCGCCTGCAGCCAAGAAGCAGGGACTGGGGCCAACGTTCTGACTTTC.